This TCR beta chain was observed in a study of T cell changes during pregnancy in multiple sclerosis. V shed 2 bases, J shed 5 bases, and the junction held 8 bases outside the gene matches. CDR1 and CDR2 (germline): MNHNY, SVGAGI (reference sequence). This CDR3 comprises 15 residues. Clones were sequenced by immunoSEQ multiplex PCR, and TCRdb holds only the in-frame ones, with some missing. The data show about 100,000 clones, around 92% seen once. This receptor was taken from a female donor with multiple sclerosis, enrolled in a pregnancy study. The chain has TRBV6-6 and TRBJ1-2; 7 bases are shared with TRBD1. The sequencing here drew on peripheral blood, taken after pregnancy. The CDR3 coding sequence is TGTGCCAGCAGTTACAGCTACAGGGGAGAATATGGCTACACCTTC. Translation gives CASSYSYRGEYGYTF.